The 14 T cell receptor beta chains listed next were all sequenced from one sample in a study of radiotherapy plus CTLA-4 blockade in lung cancer. The table came from immunoSEQ multiplex PCR; TCRdb's copy has only in-frame clones and leaves some out. The sample has about 45,000 clones, roughly 59% seen once; the top ten hold roughly 18%. Sample: peripheral blood, taken from a patient treated with radiotherapy plus ipilimumab. Receptors originate from a human donor with non-small cell lung cancer who had a partial response to radiotherapy plus ipilimumab.

CDR3 coding DNA: TGTGCCAGCAGCCCCGGACAGAACCTATATGGCTACACCTTC. Translation gives CASSPGQNLYGYTF. V and J are TRBV14 and TRBJ1-2; TRBD1 is a possible D gene (6 bases). Between the trimmed V and J ends, which lost 4 bases and 5 bases, there was a span of 14 bases. The V gene's germline CDR1 is SGHDN and CDR2 FVKESK. This CDR3 has 14 amino acids.

The chain is built from TRBV2 and TRBJ2-1; TRBD2 agrees at 10 bases. The CDR3 contains 15 residues. The ends lost 5 bases at V and 4 bases at J; junction bases unmatched: 5. CDR1 and CDR2 from the germline V gene are SNHLY and FYNNEI. The CDR3 DNA is TGTGCCAGCAGTCTTAGCGGGGGGACGTACAATGAGCAGTTCTTC. Amino acids: CASSLSGGTYNEQFF.

CDR3 in DNA: TGTGCCAGCAGTACGTACAGGGTTGGGGATACTGAAGCTTTCTTT. It codes for CASSTYRVGDTEAFF. The chain links TRBV27 to TRBJ1-1, with D maybe TRBD1 (6 bases). The CDR3 spans 15 residues. Germline values: CDR1 MNHEY, CDR2 SMNVEV (reference sequence). Deletions cut 5 bases from V and 5 bases from J, with 18 bases between.

V and J are TRBV27 and TRBJ1-6, with D perhaps matching TRBD1 (5 bases). The germline gives CDR1 MNHEY, CDR2 SMNVEV (reference sequence). The CDR3 is made up of 15 amino acids. The V end was cut by 1 base, the J end by 10 bases, with 14 bases between. The CDR3 DNA reads as TGTGCCAGCAGTTTATTGTGGCAGGGAGGCTCACCCCTCCACTTT. Amino acids: CASSLLWQGGSPLHF.

The chain combines TRBV7-9 with TRBJ2-7, with TRBD2 matching 11 bases. This CDR3 comprises 16 residues. Germline V lookup: CDR1 SEHNR, CDR2 FQNEAQ (reference sequence). The V segment lost 1 base and the J segment 3 bases; nucleotides outside the gene matches: 5. The CDR3 coding sequence is TGTGCCAGCAGCTTAGATGCGGGACTAGCGGTCTACGAGCAGTACTTC. It translates to CASSLDAGLAVYEQYF. Filled out from reference TRBV7-9 and TRBJ2-7, the complete variable domain reads DTGVSQNPRHKITKRGQNVTFRCDPISEHNRLYWYRQTLGQGPEFLTYFQNEAQLEKSRLLSDRFSAERPKGSFSTLEIQRTEQGDSAMYLCASSLDAGLAVYEQYFGPGTRLTVT.

V is TRBV6-6 and J is TRBJ2-5; possible D gene TRBD1, 5 bases. The CDR3 runs to 14 residues. CDR1 MNHNY and CDR2 SVGAGI come from the germline V gene (reference sequence). V was clipped by 2 bases and J by 7 bases, with 14 bases between them. The CDR3 sequence: CASSYQKQERTQYF. The CDR3 DNA reads as TGTGCCAGCAGTTACCAAAAACAGGAGCGGACCCAGTACTTC.

Only a few counts were recorded for this clone. This rearrangement joins TRBV7-6 to TRBJ2-3; D may be TRBD2 (6 bases). This CDR3 is built from 16 residues. V was pared by 0 bases and J by 2 bases, with 12 bases between. Germline CDR1 and CDR2: SGHVS and FNYEAQ. The CDR3 sequence: CASSLAGGKYTDTQYF. The CDR3 bases are TGTGCCAGCAGCTTAGCTGGGGGGAAGTACACAGATACGCAGTATTTT.

This sequence joins TRBV2 and TRBJ2-7; D is possibly TRBD1 (7 bases). Germline lookup yields CDR1 SNHLY and CDR2 FYNNEI. V was cut by 10 bases and J by 3 bases, with 10 bases left in between. CDR3 size: 11 residues. In DNA, the CDR3 is TGTGCCATCCAGGGGGGCTACGAGCAGTACTTC. Amino acids: CAIQGGYEQYF.

This clone was detected only a few times. V gene TRBV7-8 combines with J gene TRBJ2-5; D is unresolved. The V and J ends lost 1 base and 5 bases respectively, with 17 bases between them. CDR1 is SGHVS and CDR2 is FQNEAQ in the germline V gene. The CDR3 is 16 amino acids. CDR3 nucleotides: TGTGCCAGCAGCTTAGGTGTACTACCCCGTCGGGAGACCCAGTACTTC. Protein product: CASSLGVLPRRETQYF.

The chain employs TRBV27 and TRBJ1-1; tentative D call: TRBD1 (5 bases). The CDR3 runs to 12 residues. The V and J ends lost 8 bases and 4 bases respectively, with 11 bases between them. Germline V gene sequence: CDR1 MNHEY, CDR2 SMNVEV (reference sequence). The CDR3 coding sequence is TGTGCCAGCGGCTGGGGGGTCACTGAAGCTTTCTTT. Translating gives CASGWGVTEAFF.

The J gene is TRBJ1-1, the V gene TRBV7-9, with D possibly TRBD1 on 6 matching bases. CDR1 and CDR2 (germline): SEHNR, FQNEAQ (reference sequence). The CDR3 runs 14 residues. V lost 8 bases, J lost 1 base, and 14 bases lay in between. The CDR3 nucleotides read TGTGCCAGCGAGAGGACAGAAAGGAACACTGAAGCTTTCTTT. Translating it yields CASERTERNTEAFF.

This clone was observed a few times. V and J are TRBV5-1 and TRBJ1-1; 8 nucleotides match TRBD1. This CDR3 is 15 amino acids long. Germline-derived CDR1 and CDR2 are SGHRS and YFSETQ. Losses at the gene ends were 3 bases for V and 4 bases for J; bases not matched to a gene: 8. CDR3 coding DNA: TGCGCCAGCAGCTCTCCCCAGGGGGCAGGCACTGAAGCTTTCTTT. Its protein product is CASSSPQGAGTEAFF.

This clone came up a few times. The chain uses TRBV6-6 and TRBJ2-7; 7 bases align to TRBD1. With 10 bases clipped from V and 2 bases from J, the junction kept 5 bases outside the gene matches. Germline lookup yields CDR1 MNHNY and CDR2 SVGAGI (reference sequence). This CDR3 has 12 amino acids. CDR3 sequence reads: CATGQEAYEQYF. The DNA for the CDR3 is TGTGCCACTGGACAGGAGGCCTACGAGCAGTACTTC.

The CDR3 DNA reads TGTGCCAGCAGCCAAGAAGCGGCGCCTCGCACAGATACGCAGTATTTT. It encodes CASSQEAAPRTDTQYF. V gene TRBV4-2 combines with J gene TRBJ2-3; tentative D call: TRBD2 (5 bases). Germline CDR1 is LGHNA and CDR2 is YNFKEQ. This CDR3 has 16 amino acids. V lost 0 bases and J lost 1, with 11 bases in between.